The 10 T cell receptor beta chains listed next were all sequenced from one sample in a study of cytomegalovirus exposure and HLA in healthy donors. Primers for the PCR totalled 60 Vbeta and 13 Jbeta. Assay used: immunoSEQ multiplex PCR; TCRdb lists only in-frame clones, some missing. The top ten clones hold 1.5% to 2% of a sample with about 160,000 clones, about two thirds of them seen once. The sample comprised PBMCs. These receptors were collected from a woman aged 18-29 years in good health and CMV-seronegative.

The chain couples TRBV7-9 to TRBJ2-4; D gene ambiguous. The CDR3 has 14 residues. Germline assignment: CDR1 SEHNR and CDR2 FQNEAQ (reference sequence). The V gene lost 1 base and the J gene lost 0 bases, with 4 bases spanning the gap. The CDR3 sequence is CASSLDKAKNIQYF. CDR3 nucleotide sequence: TGTGCCAGCAGCTTAGATAAAGCCAAAAACATTCAGTACTTC.

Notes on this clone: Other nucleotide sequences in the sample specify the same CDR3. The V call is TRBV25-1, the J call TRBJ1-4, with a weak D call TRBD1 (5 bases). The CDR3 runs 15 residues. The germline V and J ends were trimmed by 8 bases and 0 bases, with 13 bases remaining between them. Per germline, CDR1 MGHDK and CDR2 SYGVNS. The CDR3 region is CASGAVRATNEKLFF. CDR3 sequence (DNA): TGTGCCAGCGGGGCGGTTCGTGCAACTAATGAAAAACTGTTTTTT.

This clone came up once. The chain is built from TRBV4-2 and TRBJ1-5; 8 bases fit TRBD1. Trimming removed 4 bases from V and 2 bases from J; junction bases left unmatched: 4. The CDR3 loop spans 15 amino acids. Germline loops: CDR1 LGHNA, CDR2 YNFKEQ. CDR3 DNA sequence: TGTGCCAGCAGCCGCACGGGACAGGGCAATCAGCCCCAGCATTTT. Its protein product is CASSRTGQGNQPQHF.

The CDR3 region has the DNA TGTGCCAGCAGCCAAACCGGAGGCCCGAATTCACCCCTCCACTTT. Translating it yields CASSQTGGPNSPLHF. The chain recombines TRBV9 with TRBJ1-6, with D hard to call. Germline CDR1 and CDR2: SGDLS and YYNGEE. V was pared by 4 bases and J by 7 bases, with 15 bases between. The CDR3 is 15 residues long.

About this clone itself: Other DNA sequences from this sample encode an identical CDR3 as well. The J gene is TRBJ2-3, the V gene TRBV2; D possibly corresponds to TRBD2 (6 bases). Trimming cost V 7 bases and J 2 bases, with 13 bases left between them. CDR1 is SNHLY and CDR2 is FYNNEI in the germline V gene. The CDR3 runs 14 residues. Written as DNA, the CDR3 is TGTGCCAGCACCTTAACGGGGGTCACAGATACGCAGTATTTT. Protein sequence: CASTLTGVTDTQYF.

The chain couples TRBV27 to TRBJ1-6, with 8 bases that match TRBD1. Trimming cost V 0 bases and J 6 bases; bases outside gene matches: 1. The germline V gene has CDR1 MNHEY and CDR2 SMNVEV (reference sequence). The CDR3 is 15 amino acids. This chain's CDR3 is CASSLSTGANSPLHF. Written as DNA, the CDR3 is TGTGCCAGCAGTTTATCGACAGGGGCTAATTCACCCCTCCACTTT.

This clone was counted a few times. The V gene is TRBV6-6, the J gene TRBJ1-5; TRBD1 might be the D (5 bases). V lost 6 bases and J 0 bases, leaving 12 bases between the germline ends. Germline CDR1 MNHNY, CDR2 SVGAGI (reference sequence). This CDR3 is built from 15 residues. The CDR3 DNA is TGTGCCAGCAGCCACAGGTCCTATAGCAATCAGCCCCAGCATTTT. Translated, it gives CASSHRSYSNQPQHF.

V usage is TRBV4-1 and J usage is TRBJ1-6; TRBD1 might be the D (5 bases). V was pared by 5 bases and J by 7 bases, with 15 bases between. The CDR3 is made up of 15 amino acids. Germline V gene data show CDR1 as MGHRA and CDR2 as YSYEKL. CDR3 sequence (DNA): TGCGCCAGCAGCAAGACAGAAGTAGACAATTCACCCCTCCACTTT. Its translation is CASSKTEVDNSPLHF.

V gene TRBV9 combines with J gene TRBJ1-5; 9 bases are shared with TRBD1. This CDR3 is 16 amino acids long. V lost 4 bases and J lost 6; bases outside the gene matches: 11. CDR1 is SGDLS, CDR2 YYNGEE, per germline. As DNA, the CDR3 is TGTGCCAGCAGCCCAGGACAGGGGTCTCCGATTCAGCCCCAGCATTTT. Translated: CASSPGQGSPIQPQHF.

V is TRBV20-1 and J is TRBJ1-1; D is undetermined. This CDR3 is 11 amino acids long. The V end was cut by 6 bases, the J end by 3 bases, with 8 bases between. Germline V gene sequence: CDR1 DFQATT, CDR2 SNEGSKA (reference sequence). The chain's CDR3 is CSAVRDTEAFF. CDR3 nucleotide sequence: TGCAGTGCCGTGAGGGACACTGAAGCTTTCTTT.